This TCR beta chain appears in the sequencing data of a study of Ad26.COV2.S vaccination and SARS-CoV-2 variants. General study results and limits: Non-spike TCR breadth did not differ much between vaccine and placebo recipients.

To note about this clone: The antigen remains undetermined.

Trimming pared 2 bases from V and 4 bases from J, leaving 14 bases between. Germline values: CDR1 MGHRA, CDR2 YSYEKL. The CDR3 is 15 residues long. Sequenced by immunoSEQ multiplex PCR; TCRdb stores in-frame clones only, minus some. The sample carries some 180,000 clones, approximately 90% recorded once. The source was peripheral blood, collected after recovery from COVID-19. The sequence derives from a human donor who had recovered from COVID-19. V is TRBV4-1 and J is TRBJ2-5; D is unclear. The CDR3 protein is CASSQLDPGRETQYF. The CDR3 DNA reads as TGCGCCAGCAGCCAACTGGACCCCGGTCGAGAGACCCAGTACTTC.